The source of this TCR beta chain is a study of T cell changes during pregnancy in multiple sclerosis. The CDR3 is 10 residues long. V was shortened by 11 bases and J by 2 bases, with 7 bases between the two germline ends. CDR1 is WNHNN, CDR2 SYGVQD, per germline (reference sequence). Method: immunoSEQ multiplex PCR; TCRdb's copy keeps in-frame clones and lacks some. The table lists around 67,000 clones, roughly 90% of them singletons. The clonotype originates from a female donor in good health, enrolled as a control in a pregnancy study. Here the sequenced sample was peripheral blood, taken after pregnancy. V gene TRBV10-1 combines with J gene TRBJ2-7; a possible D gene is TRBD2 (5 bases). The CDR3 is CAGRAYEQYF. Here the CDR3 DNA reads TGCGCCGGGCGGGCCTACGAGCAGTACTTC.